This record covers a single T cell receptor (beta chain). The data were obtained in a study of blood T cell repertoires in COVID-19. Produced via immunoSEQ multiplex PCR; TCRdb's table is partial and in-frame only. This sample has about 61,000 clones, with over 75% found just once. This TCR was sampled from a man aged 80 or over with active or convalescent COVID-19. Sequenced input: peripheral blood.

The CDR3 nucleotides read TGTGCCAGTAGGGCACTCCCGGGACAGAATAACTATGGCTACACCTTC. Amino acids: CASRALPGQNNYGYTF. The gene calls are TRBV19 and TRBJ1-2; 7 nucleotides match TRBD1. The CDR3 sequence is 16 residues long. V gave up 6 bases and J gave up 1 base; unmatched junction bases: 11. Germline CDR1 LNHDA, CDR2 SQIVND (reference sequence).